These 11 T cell receptor beta chains originate from one sample sequenced in a study of blood T cell repertoires in COVID-19 (dated by TCRdb to 2018 to 2021). Receptors were amplified or captured by the immunoSEQ multiplex PCR assay. The clones in this table, taken by TCRdb from immuneACCESS, are in-frame only. Not every clone is retained; where verified, under half of the shortfall comes from an unresolved V gene, and the cause of the rest is unknown. In this sample the table shows hundreds of thousands of clones, 70% to 85% of which occur a single time. The ten largest clones represent approximately 1.9% of the sample. The sequenced sample consisted of peripheral blood. These receptors were obtained from a woman older than 75 with acute or convalescent COVID-19.

With respect to this clone: An end of the junction does not agree with germline; a read error may underlie this. The V gene is TRBV6-1, the J gene TRBJ1-1, with D unclear. The CDR3 contains 12 residues. CDR1 MNHNS and CDR2 SASEGT come from the germline V gene. The DNA of the CDR3 is TGTGCCTGCAGGCTGAGGAACACTGAAGCTTTCTTT. It yields the protein CACRLRNTEAFF.

V gene TRBV11-2 combines with J gene TRBJ2-1; TRBD2 matches 9 bases. V dropped 4 bases and J dropped 4; count of bases not matched to a gene: 11. This CDR3 has 17 amino acids. Germline assignment: CDR1 SGHAT and CDR2 FQNNGV. CDR3 residues: CASSSRTAGGRYNEQFF. The DNA for the CDR3 is TGTGCCAGCAGCTCACGCACGGCGGGGGGGAGGTACAATGAGCAGTTCTTC.

The rearrangement links TRBV28 to TRBJ2-7, with D possibly being TRBD1 (6 bases). V was trimmed by 6 bases and J by 5 bases, leaving 11 bases between them. The CDR3 has 12 residues. Germline assignment: CDR1 MDHEN and CDR2 SYDVKM. The CDR3 here is CASSSGTHEQYF. The CDR3 DNA reads TGTGCCAGCAGCTCCGGGACACACGAGCAGTACTTC.

This clone was counted a single time. This chain uses TRBV4-1 with TRBJ2-7, with TRBD1 matching over 9 bases. Germline V gene lookup returns CDR1 MGHRA and CDR2 YSYEKL. This CDR3 is built from 19 residues. Trimming took 5 bases from V and 2 from J; bases not matched to a gene: 19. The DNA of the CDR3 is TGCGCCAGCAGCAGTAGGGATCCTGGTGCGACAGGGGGAACCTACGAGCAGTACTTC. This codes for CASSSRDPGATGGTYEQYF.

The chain has TRBV10-3 and TRBJ2-7, with a possible D match to TRBD1 (5 bases). Per germline, CDR1 ENHRY and CDR2 SYGVKD. V dropped 3 bases and J dropped 1 base, with 13 bases sitting between them. The CDR3 runs 15 residues. DNA for the CDR3: TGTGCCATCAGTGATTCAGGGCGTACATCCTACGAGCAGTACTTC. Its protein is CAISDSGRTSYEQYF.

The chain carries TRBV7-9 and TRBJ1-2; D remains ambiguous. Germline V gene data show CDR1 as SEHNR and CDR2 as FQNEAQ (reference sequence). The V end was cut by 1 base, the J end by 3 bases, with 6 bases between. The CDR3 runs to 13 residues. CDR3 region: CASSLVADYGYTF. The CDR3 coding sequence is TGTGCCAGCAGCTTAGTTGCGGACTATGGCTACACCTTC.

The chain joins TRBV3-1 (or the pseudogene TRBV3-2) to TRBJ1-6; TRBD1 aligns across 7 bases. V gave up 5 bases and J gave up 4 bases; unmatched junction bases: 5. This CDR3 region has 15 residues. CDR1 LGHDT and CDR2 YNNKEL come from the germline V gene (reference sequence). The CDR3 spells CASSSGTEYNSPLHF. The DNA of the CDR3 is TGTGCCAGCAGCTCCGGGACAGAGTATAATTCACCCCTCCACTTT.

The V and J genes are TRBV3-1 (or the pseudogene TRBV3-2) and TRBJ1-6, with D uncertain. V was trimmed by 1 base and J by 2 bases, leaving 9 bases between them. CDR1 is LGHDT, CDR2 YNNKEL, per germline (reference sequence). The CDR3 consists of 16 residues. CDR3 in amino acids: CASSQARTAYNSPLHF. CDR3 sequence (DNA): TGTGCCAGCAGCCAAGCCCGGACTGCCTATAATTCACCCCTCCACTTT.

This clone was seen just once. The chain employs TRBV5-1 and TRBJ2-7, with D possibly matching TRBD2 (5 bases). Germline V gene sequence: CDR1 SGHRS, CDR2 YFSETQ. The V and J ends lost 0 bases and 1 base respectively, with 8 bases between them. This CDR3 has 14 amino acids. CDR3 DNA sequence: TGCGCCAGCAGCTTGGGACTAAAGTCCTACGAGCAGTACTTC. Translated: CASSLGLKSYEQYF.

The V call is TRBV2, the J call TRBJ1-2, with a possible D match to TRBD1 (5 bases). This CDR3 spans 14 amino acids. V lost 8 bases to trimming and J lost 4 bases, with 17 bases between them. Germline-derived CDR1 and CDR2 are SNHLY and FYNNEI. The DNA for the CDR3 is TGTGCCAGCTCTACCGGGGGTCCCGTCTATGGCTACACCTTC. Its protein is CASSTGGPVYGYTF.

J is TRBJ2-2 and V is TRBV5-1; 7 bases match TRBD1. This CDR3 region has 16 residues. Per the germline V gene, CDR1 is SGHRS and CDR2 is YFSETQ. V was pared by 4 bases and J by 3 bases, with 9 bases of the junction left unmatched. In nucleotides, the CDR3 is TGCGCCAGCAGCCTCCTCTGGACAGGTGACACCGGGGAGCTGTTTTTT. It codes for CASSLLWTGDTGELFF.